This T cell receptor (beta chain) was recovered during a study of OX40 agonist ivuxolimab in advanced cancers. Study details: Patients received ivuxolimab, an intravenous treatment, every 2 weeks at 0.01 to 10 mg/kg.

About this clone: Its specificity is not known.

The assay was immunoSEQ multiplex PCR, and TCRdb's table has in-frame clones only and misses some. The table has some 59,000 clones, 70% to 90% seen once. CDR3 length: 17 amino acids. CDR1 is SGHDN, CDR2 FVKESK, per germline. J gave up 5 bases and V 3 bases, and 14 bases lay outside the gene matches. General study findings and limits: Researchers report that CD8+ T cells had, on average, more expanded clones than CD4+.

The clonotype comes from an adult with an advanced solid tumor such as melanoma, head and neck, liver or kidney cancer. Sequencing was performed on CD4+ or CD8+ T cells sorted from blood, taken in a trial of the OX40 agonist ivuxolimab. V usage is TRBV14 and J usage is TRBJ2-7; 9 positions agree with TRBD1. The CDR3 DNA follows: TGTGCCAGCAGCCACCTGGGTGTAAGGACAGGGGCCCACGAGCAGTACTTC. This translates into CASSHLGVRTGAHEQYF. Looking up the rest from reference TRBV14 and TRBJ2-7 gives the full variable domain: EAGVTQFPSHSVIEKGQTVTLRCDPISGHDNLYWYRRVMGKEIKFLLHFVKESKQDESGMPNNRFLAERTGGTYSTLKVQPAELEDSGVYFCASSHLGVRTGAHEQYFGPGTRLTVT.